These T cell receptor beta chains were read from a single sample in a study of Graves' ophthalmopathy and Graves' hyperthyroidism. One entry per CDR3 protein, called by TCRdb with MiXCR from the multiplex PCR reads. Of hundreds of thousands of distinct CDR3 sequences listed, around 20% are singletons. The sample consisted of peripheral blood. Receptors originate from a woman aged 18-29 years with stable Graves' hyperthyroidism. Each CDR3 is given with its conserved first and last residue. The D gene is left open where the match is weak. The size of a clone is reported for some rows only, either as once, few or many, or as a class for expanded clones.

abundance	d_gene	len	v_gene	j_gene	CDR3nt	CDR3aa
many	NA	14	TRBV24-1	TRBJ2-2	TGTGCCACCGAGGGAGCGACCCACACCGGGGAGCTGTTTTTT	CATEGATHTGELFF
many	NA	13	TRBV28	TRBJ1-1	TGTGCCAGCGAAGGGCAGGGCTTGAGTGAAGCTTTCTTT	CASEGQGLSEAFF
NA	TRBD1	14	TRBV20-1	TRBJ2-3	TGCAGTGCTCCGGACAGGGGCAGCACAGATACGCAGTATTTT	CSAPDRGSTDTQYF
many	NA	14	TRBV25-1	TRBJ1-5	TGTGCCAGCAGTGAAAGAAGGAACAATCAGCCCCAGCATTTT	CASSERRNNQPQHF
many	TRBD1	17	TRBV6-1	TRBJ1-2	TGTGCCAGCAGTGAATCACGCTACAGGGGGCACGGCTATGGCTACACCTTC	CASSESRYRGHGYGYTF
many	TRBD2	16	TRBV4-2	TRBJ2-7	TGTGCCAGCAGCCAAGCCCGGACTAGCGGATCCTACGAGCAGTACTTC	CASSQARTSGSYEQYF
few	NA	13	TRBV30	TRBJ2-4	TGTGCCTGGAGTGTGACCTCCGGAAACATTCAGTACTTC	CAWSVTSGNIQYF
NA	NA	14	TRBV27	TRBJ2-7	TGTGCCAGCAGTTCTTCTCGGGGCAACTACGAGCAGTACTTC	CASSSSRGNYEQYF
many	TRBD1	15	TRBV28	TRBJ2-4	TGTGCCAGCGGGACAGGGGCGTTGGACAAAAACATTAAGTACTTC	CASGTGALDKNIKYF
many	TRBD1	10	TRBV12-3/TRBV12-4	TRBJ1-1	TGTGCCAGCGGACAGGGTGGAGCTTTCTTT	CASGQGGAFF
many	TRBD1	15	TRBV15	TRBJ1-1	TGTGCCACCAGCAGAGAAACAGGGGTGGACACTGAAGCTTTCTTT	CATSRETGVDTEAFF
many	TRBD1	14	TRBV24-1	TRBJ2-5	TGTGCCACCAGGGACAGGGGTTCGGGAGAGACCCAGTACTTC	CATRDRGSGETQYF
few	NA	20	TRBV13	TRBJ1-5	TGTGCCAGCAGCCTCCCCACTACAGGGCCACGTACTGATTTCAATCAGCCCCAGCATTTT	CASSLPTTGPRTDFNQPQHF
many	NA	13	TRBV20-1	TRBJ1-6	TGCAGTGCTAGAGACAGGGTAAATTCACCCCTCCACTTT	CSARDRVNSPLHF
many	NA	13	TRBV19	TRBJ1-2	TGTGCCAGTAGTAAAGTGGGGACCTATGGCTACACCTTC	CASSKVGTYGYTF
many	NA	13	TRBV12-5	TRBJ2-5	TGTGCTAGTGGTACCGACTTACAAGAGACCCAGTACTTC	CASGTDLQETQYF
many	NA	16	TRBV12-3/TRBV12-4	TRBJ1-6	TGTGCCAGCAGTTTATCCCCACAGGTCTATAATTCACCCCTCCACTTT	CASSLSPQVYNSPLHF
many	NA	15	TRBV2	TRBJ2-5	TGTGCCAGCAGGGAGACCTTGACCGGGGGTGAGACCCAGTACTTC	CASRETLTGGETQYF
NA	NA	13	TRBV6-5	TRBJ1-2	TGTGCCAGCAGTTACTCGAACCCAGGGGGCTACACCTTC	CASSYSNPGGYTF
many	NA	16	TRBV20-1	TRBJ1-1	TGCAGTGCCCCGGTGGCGGGGAGGGTGTCGAACACTGAAGCTTTCTTT	CSAPVAGRVSNTEAFF
NA	NA	16	TRBV18	TRBJ1-2	TGTGCCAGCTCACCGGGACCCCCTTCGCGTAACTATGGCTACACCTTC	CASSPGPPSRNYGYTF
many	TRBD1	14	TRBV6-1	TRBJ1-1	TGTGCCAGCAGTGAAACAGGGGGCGCCTCTGAAGCTTTCTTT	CASSETGGASEAFF
few	NA	14	TRBV28	TRBJ1-1	TGTGCCAGCAGTTTTCACCAGGCGAACACTGAAGCTTTCTTT	CASSFHQANTEAFF
many	TRBD2	14	TRBV12-3/TRBV12-4	TRBJ2-7	TGTGCCAGCAGCTTAGGACTAGCAGGCTACGAGCAGTACTTC	CASSLGLAGYEQYF
few	NA	13	TRBV11-2	TRBJ2-2	TGTGCCAGCAGCTTCACCAAGTCCGGGGAGCTGTGGTTT	CASSFTKSGELWF
many	TRBD1	15	TRBV12-3/TRBV12-4	TRBJ2-2	TGTGCCAGCAGACCGAGGACAGGGAGTACCGGGGAGCTGTTTTTT	CASRPRTGSTGELFF
once	NA	15	TRBV7-2	TRBJ2-4	TGTGCCAGCAGCTTCCTCGGACGGACCAAAAACATTCAGTACTTC	CASSFLGRTKNIQYF
many	TRBD1	12	TRBV28	TRBJ1-1	TGTGCCAGCAGGCAGGGGGCCGTTGAAGCTTTCTTT	CASRQGAVEAFF
NA	NA	15	TRBV11-2	TRBJ1-2	TGTGCCAGCAGCTCCCGTGGGGCAGGGGAGGAAGGCTACACCTTC	CASSSRGAGEEGYTF
many	NA	15	TRBV2	TRBJ1-1	TGTGCCAGCCACAGGGAGGCCCTTGGGGACACTGAAGCTTTCTTT	CASHREALGDTEAFF
many	NA	15	TRBV2	TRBJ1-2	TGTGCCAGCAGTGAAGCGCTGGGCCTGGGATATGGCTACACCTTC	CASSEALGLGYGYTF
NA	NA	13	TRBV11-2	TRBJ1-1	TGTGCCAGCCGTACGGAGGGGTACACTGAAGCTTTCTTT	CASRTEGYTEAFF
many	TRBD1	12	TRBV12-3/TRBV12-4	TRBJ1-1	TGTGCCAGCCATGACAGGGTTCAGGGGGCTTTCTTT	CASHDRVQGAFF
many	NA	15	TRBV7-8	TRBJ2-5	TGTGCCAGCAGCTTAGCTTACAGGAAGAAAGAGACCCAGTACTTC	CASSLAYRKKETQYF
many	NA	12	TRBV6-2/TRBV6-3	TRBJ1-6	TGTGCCAGCAGTAGGGGTAATTCACCCCTCCACTTT	CASSRGNSPLHF
many	TRBD1	15	TRBV28	TRBJ1-1	TGTGCCAGCAGTTTATTAAGGGGGCTGAACACTGAAGCTTTCTTT	CASSLLRGLNTEAFF